Listed below are T cell receptor beta chains from one sample, sequenced in a study of Graves' ophthalmopathy and Graves' hyperthyroidism. From the multiplex PCR reads, TCRdb called clonotypes with MiXCR, one entry per CDR3 protein. The table includes hundreds of thousands of distinct CDR3 sequences, about 21% detected once. The material sequenced was peripheral blood. These receptors were obtained from a young woman with stable Graves' hyperthyroidism. Both conserved end residues are part of each CDR3.

>TRBV5-6|TRBJ2-7|14
CASSLVLGVDEQYF
>TRBV7-8|TRBJ2-5|14
CASSLYAAGETQYF
>TRBV12-3/TRBV12-4|TRBJ2-5|16
CASSYSSGRGKETQYF
>TRBV2|TRBJ2-5|14
CASSEREGRKTQYF
>TRBV29-1|TRBJ2-7|13
CSVGDRGLYEQYF
>TRBV18|TRBJ2-7|14
CASSPPGGSREQYF
>TRBV19|TRBJ1-5|13
CASSVDKNQPQHF
>TRBV10-3|TRBJ2-7|16
CAISAQGGVTFYEQYF
>TRBV6-5|TRBJ1-2|13
CASSYSAVSGYTF
>TRBV12-3/TRBV12-4|TRBJ2-5|13
CASSLYGVGTQYF
>TRBV20-1|TRBJ1-5|14
CSASWDRLNQPQHF
>TRBV7-3|TRBJ2-2|17
CASSLHGQGTNTGELFF
>TRBV7-2|TRBJ2-5|15
CASSLGLAQGETQYF
>TRBV20-1|TRBJ2-2|14
CSARETGITGELFF
>TRBV12-3/TRBV12-4|TRBJ2-5|13
CASSNREAETQYF
>TRBV13|TRBJ2-7|15
CASSSATSGKYEQYF
>TRBV7-9|TRBJ2-7|11
CASSPANEQYF
>TRBV20-1|TRBJ1-5|14
CSARAPGGWQPQHF
>TRBV6-1|TRBJ1-2|12
CASSSPLVGYTF
>TRBV10-3|TRBJ2-7|19
CAISKTGTTGLKRIYEQYF
>TRBV28|TRBJ1-2|17
CASSLPTPIGANYGYTF
>TRBV2|TRBJ1-1|15
CASSALQGASTEAFF
>TRBV6-2/TRBV6-3|TRBJ1-1|14
CASSLGQGTTEAFF
>TRBV29-1|TRBJ2-5|15
CSVDLGGVLEETQYF
>TRBV11-1|TRBJ1-1|15
CASSLGTGSRTEAFF
>TRBV2|TRBJ2-2|14
CASSAYAGTGELFF
>TRBV18|TRBJ1-2|13
CASSPQETYGYTF
>TRBV28|TRBJ2-2|19
CASSLFSSTGTGLTGELFF
>TRBV7-9|TRBJ2-7|15
CASSTTSGAYYEQYF
>TRBV27|TRBJ1-2|17
CASMSPSRGKSNYGYTF
>TRBV30|TRBJ2-7|13
CAWSGGGDYEQYF